This note documents a single T cell receptor beta chain sequence. Its antigen is as yet unknown. The data belong to a study of brain T cells in children with intractable seizures. Study outcomes and limitations: Clones missing pre-surgery may reflect undersampling of that blood sample.

The CDR3 is 18 amino acids. Germline V gene sequence: CDR1 MDHEN, CDR2 SYDVKM. V was trimmed by 4 bases and J by 5 bases, leaving 25 bases between them. Only cases whose brain tissue showed the highest T cell transcript signatures were sequenced. Sequencing used immunoSEQ multiplex PCR; TCRdb keeps in-frame clones, though not all of them. The table has about 80,000 clones, more than 75% seen once. The chain combines TRBV28 with TRBJ2-3; D is perhaps TRBD2 (7 bases). Sequenced material: peripheral blood, taken at surgery. The sequence was collected from a girl aged 2-10 years with Rasmussen encephalitis and intractable seizures. CDR3 in amino acids: CASSSNTLGGGPRDTQYF. As DNA, the CDR3 is TGTGCCAGCAGTTCTAATACTCTTGGGGGGGGGCCGCGAGATACGCAGTATTTT.